Listed here is a single T cell receptor beta chain. These data are taken from a study of blood T cell repertoires in COVID-19. On the study more broadly: The United States, Italy and Spain provided the acute and convalescent COVID-19 samples.

Generated by immunoSEQ multiplex PCR, the TCRdb table keeps only in-frame clones and is missing some. The table lists about 6,400 clones, about 79% of them singletons. The germline V and J ends were trimmed by 5 bases and 3 bases, with 7 bases remaining between them. CDR3 size: 12 residues. Per germline, CDR1 MDHEN and CDR2 SYDVKM. The chain employs TRBV28 and TRBJ2-5, with D possibly TRBD2 on 6 matching bases. The TCR comes from a human donor with active COVID-19. The donor label of this sample is uncertain. Sequences were obtained from peripheral blood. The CDR3 loop reads CASSAGKETQYF. CDR3 in DNA: TGTGCCAGCAGTGCGGGAAAAGAGACCCAGTACTTC. Using reference TRBV28 and TRBJ2-5 for the parts outside the CDR3, the full variable domain is DVKVTQSSRYLVKRTGEKVFLECVQDMDHENMFWYRQDPGLGLRLIYFSYDVKMKEKGDIPEGYSVSREKKERFSLILESASTNQTSMYLCASSAGKETQYFGPGTRLLVL.